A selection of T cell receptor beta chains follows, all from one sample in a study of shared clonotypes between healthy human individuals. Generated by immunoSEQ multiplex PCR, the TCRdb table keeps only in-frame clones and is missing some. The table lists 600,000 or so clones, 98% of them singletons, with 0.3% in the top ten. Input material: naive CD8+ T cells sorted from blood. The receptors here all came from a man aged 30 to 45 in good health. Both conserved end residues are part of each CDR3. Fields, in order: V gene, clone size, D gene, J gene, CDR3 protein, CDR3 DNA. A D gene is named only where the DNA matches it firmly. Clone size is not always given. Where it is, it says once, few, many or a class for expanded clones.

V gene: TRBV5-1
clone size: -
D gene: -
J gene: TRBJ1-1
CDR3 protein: CASSLEGPSEAFF
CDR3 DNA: TGCGCCAGCAGCTTAGAGGGACCGTCTGAAGCTTTCTTT

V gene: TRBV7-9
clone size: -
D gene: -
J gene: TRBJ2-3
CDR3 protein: CASSPGEADTQYF
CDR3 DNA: TGTGCCAGCAGCCCGGGAGAGGCAGATACGCAGTATTTT

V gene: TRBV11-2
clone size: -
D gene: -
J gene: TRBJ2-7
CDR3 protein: CASSLDSTYEQYF
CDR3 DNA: TGTGCCAGCAGCTTGGACTCCACCTACGAGCAGTACTTC

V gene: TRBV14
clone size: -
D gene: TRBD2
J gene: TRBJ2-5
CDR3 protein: CASSQDGPEAGGFETQYF
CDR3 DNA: TGTGCCAGCAGCCAAGATGGTCCGGAGGCGGGAGGGTTTGAGACCCAGTACTTC

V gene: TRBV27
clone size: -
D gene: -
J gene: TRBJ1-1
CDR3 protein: CASSYTVGTEAFF
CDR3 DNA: TGTGCCAGCAGTTACACAGTTGGCACTGAAGCTTTCTTT

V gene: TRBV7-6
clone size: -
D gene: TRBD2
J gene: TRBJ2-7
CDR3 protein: CASSLQVAGEGYEQYF
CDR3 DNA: TGTGCCAGCAGCTTACAAGTTGCGGGAGAAGGCTACGAGCAGTACTTC

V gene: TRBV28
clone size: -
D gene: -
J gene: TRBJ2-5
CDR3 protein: CASSRGTQYF
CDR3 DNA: TGTGCCAGCAGTCGGGGGACCCAGTACTTC

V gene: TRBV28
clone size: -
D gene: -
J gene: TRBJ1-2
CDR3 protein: CASTPGDYGYTF
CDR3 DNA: TGTGCCAGCACCCCAGGGGACTATGGCTACACCTTC

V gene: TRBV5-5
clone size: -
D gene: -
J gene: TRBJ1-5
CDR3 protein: CASSLFSQWGNQPQHF
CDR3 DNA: TGTGCCAGCAGCTTGTTCAGTCAGTGGGGTAATCAGCCCCAGCATTTT

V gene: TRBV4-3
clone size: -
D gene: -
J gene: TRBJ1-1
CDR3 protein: CASSQELEEGENTEAFF
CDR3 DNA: TGCGCCAGCAGCCAAGAGTTGGAGGAGGGAGAGAACACTGAAGCTTTCTTT

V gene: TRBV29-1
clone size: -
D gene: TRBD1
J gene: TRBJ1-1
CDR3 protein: CSVEDVTGRAFF
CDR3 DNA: TGCAGCGTTGAAGATGTGACAGGGCGAGCTTTCTTT

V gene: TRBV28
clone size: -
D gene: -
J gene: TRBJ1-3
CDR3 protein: CASSSHWTTKSGNTIYF
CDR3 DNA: TGTGCCAGCAGTTCCCATTGGACGACTAAATCTGGAAACACCATATATTTT

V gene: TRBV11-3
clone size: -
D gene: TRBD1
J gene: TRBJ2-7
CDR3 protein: CASSEGPTGVTNGEQYF
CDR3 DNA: TGTGCCAGCAGCGAAGGACCGACAGGGGTCACCAATGGCGAGCAGTACTTC

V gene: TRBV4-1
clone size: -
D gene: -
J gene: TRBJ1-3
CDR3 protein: CASSQDIGTFSGNTIYF
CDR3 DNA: TGCGCCAGCAGCCAAGATATTGGAACCTTCTCTGGAAACACCATATATTTT

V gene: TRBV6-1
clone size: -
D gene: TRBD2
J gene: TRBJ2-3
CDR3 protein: CASSGGVAGGPADTQYF
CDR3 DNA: TGTGCCAGCAGTGGCGGGGTAGCGGGAGGGCCGGCAGATACGCAGTATTTT

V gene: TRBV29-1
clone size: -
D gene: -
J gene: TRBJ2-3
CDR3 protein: CSVEEDPGLDTQYF
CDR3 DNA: TGCAGCGTTGAGGAGGACCCGGGACTAGATACGCAGTATTTT

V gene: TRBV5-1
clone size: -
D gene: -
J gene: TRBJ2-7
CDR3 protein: CASSLEANYEQYF
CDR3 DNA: TGCGCCAGCAGCTTGGAGGCTAACTACGAGCAGTACTTC

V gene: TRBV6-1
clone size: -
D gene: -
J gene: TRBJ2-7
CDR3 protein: CASRRRDTLNEQYF
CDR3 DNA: TGTGCCAGCAGGAGGAGGGACACACTAAACGAGCAGTACTTC

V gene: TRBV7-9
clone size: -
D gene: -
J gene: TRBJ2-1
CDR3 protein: CASSPLGGEYNEQFF
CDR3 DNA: TGTGCCAGCAGCCCTCTCGGCGGGGAATACAATGAGCAGTTCTTC

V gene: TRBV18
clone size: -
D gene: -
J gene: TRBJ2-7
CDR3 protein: CASSLKGPYEQYF
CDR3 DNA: TGTGCCAGCTCACTAAAGGGGCCCTACGAGCAGTACTTC

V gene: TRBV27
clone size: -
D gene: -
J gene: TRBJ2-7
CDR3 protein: CASSPGLNQGEQYF
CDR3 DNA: TGTGCCAGCAGTCCAGGACTAAACCAGGGCGAGCAGTACTTC

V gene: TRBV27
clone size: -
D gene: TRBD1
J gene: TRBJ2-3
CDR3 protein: CASSKPRTGEGLTDTQYF
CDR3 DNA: TGTGCCAGCAGCAAACCACGGACAGGGGAAGGGCTCACAGATACGCAGTATTTT

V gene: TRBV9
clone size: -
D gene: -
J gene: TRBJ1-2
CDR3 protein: CASIFPGSYGYTF
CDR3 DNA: TGTGCCAGCATTTTCCCCGGGAGCTATGGCTACACCTTC

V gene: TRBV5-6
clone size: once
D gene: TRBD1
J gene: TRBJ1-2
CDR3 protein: CASTEYGMGQRHYGYTF
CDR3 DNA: TGTGCCAGCACCGAATATGGTATGGGACAGAGACACTATGGCTACACCTTC

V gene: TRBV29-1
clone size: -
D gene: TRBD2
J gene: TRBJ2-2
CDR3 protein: CSVEVGTMRGTGELFF
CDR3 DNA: TGCAGCGTTGAAGTTGGGACTATGAGGGGCACCGGGGAGCTGTTTTTT

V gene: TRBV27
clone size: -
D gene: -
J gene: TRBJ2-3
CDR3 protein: CASSFWRTSTDTQYF
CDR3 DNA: TGTGCCAGCAGTTTCTGGCGAACTAGCACAGATACGCAGTATTTT

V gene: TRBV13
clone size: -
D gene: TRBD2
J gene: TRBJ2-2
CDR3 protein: CATRGLAETPANTGELFF
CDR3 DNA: TGTGCCACCCGGGGACTAGCGGAAACCCCCGCGAACACCGGGGAGCTGTTTTTT

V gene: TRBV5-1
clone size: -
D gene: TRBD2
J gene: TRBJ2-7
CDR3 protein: CASSLSPSGIYEQYF
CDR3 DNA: TGCGCCAGCAGCTTGAGCCCTAGCGGGATCTACGAGCAGTACTTC

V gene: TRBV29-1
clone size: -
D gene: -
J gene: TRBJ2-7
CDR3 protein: CSVVGDMGSVHYEQYF
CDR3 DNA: TGCAGCGTCGTTGGGGACATGGGGAGCGTACACTACGAGCAGTACTTC

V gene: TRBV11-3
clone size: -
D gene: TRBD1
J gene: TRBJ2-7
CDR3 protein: CASSLGTGPYEQYF
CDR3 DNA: TGTGCCAGCAGCTTAGGGACAGGACCCTACGAGCAGTACTTC

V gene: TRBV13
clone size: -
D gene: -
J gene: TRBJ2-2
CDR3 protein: CASRQRRAGELFF
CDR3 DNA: TGTGCCAGCAGACAAAGGAGGGCCGGGGAGCTGTTTTTT

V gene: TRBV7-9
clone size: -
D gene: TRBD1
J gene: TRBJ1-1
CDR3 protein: CASSGGQGATEAFF
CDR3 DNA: TGTGCCAGCAGCGGGGGACAGGGGGCAACTGAAGCTTTCTTT

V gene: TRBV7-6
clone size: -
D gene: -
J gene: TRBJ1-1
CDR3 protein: CASSWERGGIAEAFF
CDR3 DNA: TGTGCCAGCAGCTGGGAGAGGGGGGGAATTGCTGAAGCTTTCTTT

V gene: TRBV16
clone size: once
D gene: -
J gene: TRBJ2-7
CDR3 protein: CASSQRHDEQYF
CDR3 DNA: TGTGCCAGCAGCCAACGACACGACGAGCAGTACTTC

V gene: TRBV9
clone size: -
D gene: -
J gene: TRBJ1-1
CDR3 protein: CASSVAAGVGEAFF
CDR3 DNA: TGTGCCAGCAGCGTAGCAGCCGGGGTAGGTGAAGCTTTCTTT